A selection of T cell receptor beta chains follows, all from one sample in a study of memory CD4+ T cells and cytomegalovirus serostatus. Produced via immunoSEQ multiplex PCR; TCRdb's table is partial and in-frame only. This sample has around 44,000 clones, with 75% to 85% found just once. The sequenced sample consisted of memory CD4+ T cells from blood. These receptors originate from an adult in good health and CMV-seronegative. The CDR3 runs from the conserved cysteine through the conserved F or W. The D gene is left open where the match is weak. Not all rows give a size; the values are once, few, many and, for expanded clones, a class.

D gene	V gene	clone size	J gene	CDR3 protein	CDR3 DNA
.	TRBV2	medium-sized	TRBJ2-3	CASSVETDTQYF	TGTGCCAGCAGCGTCGAGACAGATACGCAGTATTTT
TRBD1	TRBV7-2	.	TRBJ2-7	CASSPTGGPYEQYF	TGTGCCAGCAGCCCGACAGGGGGCCCCTACGAGCAGTACTTC
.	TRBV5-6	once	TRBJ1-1	CASSPVGGNTEAFF	TGTGCCAGCAGCCCCGTTGGGGGAAACACTGAAGCTTTCTTT
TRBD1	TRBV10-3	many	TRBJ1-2	CAISAQGTGVYGYTF	TGTGCCATCAGTGCACAGGGGACAGGGGTTTATGGCTACACCTTC
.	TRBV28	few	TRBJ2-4	CASTQTGLAKNIQYF	TGTGCCAGCACTCAAACAGGGCTAGCCAAAAACATTCAGTACTTC
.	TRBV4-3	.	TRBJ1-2	CASSPRTGAYGYTF	TGCGCCAGCAGCCCCCGGACGGGCGCGTATGGCTACACCTTC
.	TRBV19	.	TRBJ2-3	CASTPGDFSTDTQYF	TGTGCCAGTACCCCCGGGGACTTCAGCACAGATACGCAGTATTTT
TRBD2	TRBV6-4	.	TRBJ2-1	CASSEISGSPQFF	TGTGCCAGCAGTGAGATTAGCGGGAGTCCCCAGTTCTTC
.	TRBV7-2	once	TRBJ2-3	CASSLDWKDTQYF	TGTGCCAGCAGCTTAGATTGGAAAGATACGCAGTATTTT
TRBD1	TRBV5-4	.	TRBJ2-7	CASRTDRALSYEQYF	TGTGCCAGCAGGACCGACAGGGCGCTCTCCTACGAGCAGTACTTC
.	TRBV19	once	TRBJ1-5	CASSIQGDGNQPQHF	TGTGCCAGTAGTATTCAGGGAGATGGCAATCAGCCCCAGCATTTT
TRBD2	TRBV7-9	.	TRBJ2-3	CASSQAGLRTDTQYF	TGTGCCAGCAGCCAAGCGGGACTCCGCACAGATACGCAGTATTTT
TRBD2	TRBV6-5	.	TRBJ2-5	CASSYREGETQYF	TGTGCCAGCAGTTATCGGGAGGGGGAGACCCAGTACTTC
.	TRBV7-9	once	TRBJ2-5	CASSSYQRREETQYF	TGTGCCAGCAGCTCCTACCAGCGGAGGGAAGAGACCCAGTACTTC
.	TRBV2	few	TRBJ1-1	CASSLEMGPEAFF	TGTGCCAGCAGTCTTGAAATGGGGCCTGAAGCTTTCTTT
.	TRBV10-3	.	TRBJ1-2	CAIREMGQRFYGYTF	TGTGCCATCAGGGAGATGGGACAAAGATTTTATGGCTACACCTTC
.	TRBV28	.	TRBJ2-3	CASSLSYGQPTDTQYF	TGTGCCAGCAGTCTCTCTTATGGACAGCCCACAGATACGCAGTATTTT
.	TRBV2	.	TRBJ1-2	CASSERTGGAGYTF	TGTGCCAGCAGTGAGAGAACAGGCGGAGCTGGCTACACCTTC
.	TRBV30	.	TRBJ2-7	CAWSAGVGEQYF	TGTGCCTGGAGTGCGGGAGTGGGAGAGCAGTACTTC
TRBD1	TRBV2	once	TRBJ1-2	CASSEAKGRGAYGYTF	TGTGCCAGCAGTGAAGCTAAGGGCAGGGGGGCCTATGGCTACACCTTC
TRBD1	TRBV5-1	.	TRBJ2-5	CASSSPGQGGETQYF	TGCGCCAGCAGCTCTCCGGGACAGGGCGGAGAGACCCAGTACTTC
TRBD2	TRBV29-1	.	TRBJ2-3	CSVGQGLAGRADTQYF	TGCAGCGTTGGGCAGGGACTAGCGGGAAGGGCAGATACGCAGTATTTT
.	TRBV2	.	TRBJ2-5	CASSEARQAGETQYF	TGTGCCAGCAGTGAAGCGAGACAGGCGGGAGAGACCCAGTACTTC
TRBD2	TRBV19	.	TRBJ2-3	CATGTSGIPDTQYF	TGTGCCACAGGGACTAGCGGGATCCCAGATACGCAGTATTTT
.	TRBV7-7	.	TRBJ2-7	CASSLERGGEQYF	TGTGCCAGCAGCTTAGAAAGGGGGGGCGAGCAGTACTTC
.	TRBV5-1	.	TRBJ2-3	CASSRVLSSEDTQYF	TGCGCCAGCAGTCGTGTCCTCAGTAGCGAGGATACGCAGTATTTT
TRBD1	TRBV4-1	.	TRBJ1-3	CASSQDRAGGGRNTIYF	TGCGCCAGCAGCCAAGATCGGGCAGGGGGCGGTCGAAACACCATATATTTT
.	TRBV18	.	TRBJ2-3	CASSPQQEGTDTQYF	TGTGCCAGCTCACCTCAGCAGGAGGGCACAGATACGCAGTATTTT
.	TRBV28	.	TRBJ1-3	CASLPPGADTIYF	TGTGCCAGCCTACCCCCCGGGGCGGACACCATATATTTT
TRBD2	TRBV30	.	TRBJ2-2	CAWRSRRGTGELFF	TGTGCCTGGAGATCGAGGCGGGGGACCGGGGAGCTGTTTTTT
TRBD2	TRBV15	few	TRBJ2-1	CATSRASMRGNEQFF	TGTGCCACCAGCAGAGCTAGTATGCGGGGGAATGAGCAGTTCTTC
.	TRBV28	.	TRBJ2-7	CASSSSAYEQYF	TGTGCCAGCAGTTCTTCAGCCTACGAGCAGTACTTC
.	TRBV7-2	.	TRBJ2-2	CATGPGANTGELFF	TGTGCCACCGGACCGGGGGCTAACACCGGGGAGCTGTTTTTT
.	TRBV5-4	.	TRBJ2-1	CASSLGRSTTGEQFF	TGTGCCAGCAGCCTCGGACGGTCCACGACGGGCGAGCAGTTCTTC
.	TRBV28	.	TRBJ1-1	CASSSPYNTEAFF	TGTGCCAGCAGTTCACCGTATAACACTGAAGCTTTCTTT
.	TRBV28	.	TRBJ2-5	CASSLKRAQSIRETQYF	TGTGCCAGCAGTTTAAAGCGGGCTCAAAGCATCCGAGAGACCCAGTACTTC
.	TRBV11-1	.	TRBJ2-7	CASSYTRGSYEQYF	TGTGCCAGCAGCTACACGAGGGGTTCCTACGAGCAGTACTTC
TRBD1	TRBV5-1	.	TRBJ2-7	CASSSPGTVHEQYF	TGCGCCAGCAGCTCTCCGGGGACAGTCCACGAGCAGTACTTC
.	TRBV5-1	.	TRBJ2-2	CASTRDDPNTGELFF	TGCGCCAGCACCCGGGACGACCCGAACACCGGGGAGCTGTTTTTT
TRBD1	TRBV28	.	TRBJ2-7	CASTQVRGQGLTNEQYF	TGTGCCAGCACCCAAGTACGAGGACAGGGACTCACTAACGAGCAGTACTTC
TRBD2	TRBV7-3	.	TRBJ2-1	CASSPSAGGIEQFF	TGTGCCAGCAGCCCATCGGCGGGGGGGATTGAGCAGTTCTTC
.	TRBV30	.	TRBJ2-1	CAGSTTSYNEQFF	TGTGCCGGGTCTACTACTTCCTACAATGAGCAGTTCTTC
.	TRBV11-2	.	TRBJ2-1	CASRGARGRTYNEQFF	TGTGCCAGCAGAGGGGCAAGGGGAAGAACCTACAATGAGCAGTTCTTC
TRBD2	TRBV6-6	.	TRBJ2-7	CASSSRLAGDYEQYF	TGTGCCAGCAGTTCCCGACTAGCGGGAGACTACGAGCAGTACTTC
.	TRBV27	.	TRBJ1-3	CASSLSVAGNTIYF	TGTGCCAGCAGTTTATCGGTCGCTGGAAACACCATATATTTT
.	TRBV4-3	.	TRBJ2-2	CASSQGNGGSGGELFF	TGCGCCAGCAGCCAAGGCAATGGCGGTAGCGGCGGGGAGCTGTTTTTT
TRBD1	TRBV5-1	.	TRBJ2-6	CASSNTGGAGSGANVLTF	TGCGCCAGCAGCAACACAGGGGGCGCGGGCTCTGGGGCCAACGTCCTGACTTTC
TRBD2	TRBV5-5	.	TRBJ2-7	CASSSSLAGSHEQYF	TGTGCCAGCAGCTCCAGTCTAGCGGGATCCCACGAGCAGTACTTC
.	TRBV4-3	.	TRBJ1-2	CASSQVAVTASGYTF	TGCGCCAGCAGCCAAGTAGCGGTAACGGCGTCTGGCTACACCTTC
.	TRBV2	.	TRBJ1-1	CASSVGTVNTEAFF	TGTGCCAGCAGTGTAGGGACGGTGAACACTGAAGCTTTCTTT
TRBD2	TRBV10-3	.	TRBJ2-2	CAISESSGRSPRELFF	TGTGCCATCAGTGAGTCGAGCGGGAGGTCTCCCCGGGAGCTGTTTTTT
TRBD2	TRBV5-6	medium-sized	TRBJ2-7	CASSAGLAGAYEQYF	TGTGCCAGCAGTGCGGGACTAGCGGGAGCCTACGAGCAGTACTTC
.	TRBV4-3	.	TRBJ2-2	CASSQEYFVGNTGELFF	TGCGCCAGCAGCCAAGAGTATTTTGTAGGGAACACCGGGGAGCTGTTTTTT
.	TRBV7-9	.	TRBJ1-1	CASSSDGGTEAFF	TGTGCCAGCAGCTCGGACGGGGGGACTGAAGCTTTCTTT
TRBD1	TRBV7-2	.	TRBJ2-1	CASSFTRYRGNNEQFF	TGTGCCAGCAGCTTTACTAGGTACAGGGGGAACAATGAGCAGTTCTTC
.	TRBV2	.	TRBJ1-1	CASSEQTVNTEAFF	TGTGCCAGCAGTGAACAAACAGTGAACACTGAAGCTTTCTTT
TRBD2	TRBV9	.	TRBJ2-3	CASSPHAGVSLGQYF	TGTGCCAGCAGCCCCCACGCGGGAGTCTCCCTAGGCCAGTATTTT